This is a list of T cell receptor beta chains from one sample in a study of T cells in Graves' hyperthyroidism and ophthalmopathy. One entry per CDR3 protein results from TCRdb running MiXCR on the multiplex PCR reads. The sample has 350,000 to 400,000 distinct CDR3 sequences, under 15% seen once; the top ten hold approximately 29%. The sample consisted of blood. These receptors all stem from a woman aged 25-40 years with Graves' hyperthyroidism. The CDR3 runs from the conserved cysteine through the conserved F or W. A D gene is named only where the DNA matches it firmly. Size is stated for part of the rows, as once, few or many counts, or as a class when the clone is expanded.

D gene: TRBD1; clone size: .; J gene: TRBJ2-5; V gene: TRBV6-1; CDR3 DNA: TGTGCCAGCATGAGGACAGGGTATGAGACCCAGTACTTC; CDR3 protein: CASMRTGYETQYF
D gene: .; clone size: .; J gene: TRBJ2-6; V gene: TRBV4-2; CDR3 DNA: TGTGCCAGCAGCCGGGGAGTATCCGGGGCCAACGTCCTGACTTTC; CDR3 protein: CASSRGVSGANVLTF
D gene: TRBD2; clone size: many; J gene: TRBJ2-7; V gene: TRBV20-1; CDR3 DNA: TGCAGCCCCCGGGCCGCGGGAGCCTACGAGCAGTACTTC; CDR3 protein: CSPRAAGAYEQYF
D gene: .; clone size: few; J gene: TRBJ2-2; V gene: TRBV18; CDR3 DNA: TGTGCCAGCTCTCTGTTGAGGGAAGTGGCCGGGGAGCTGTTTTTT; CDR3 protein: CASSLLREVAGELFF
D gene: .; clone size: many; J gene: TRBJ2-5; V gene: TRBV24-1; CDR3 DNA: TGTGCCACCAGTTTTTCCGGACAGCAAGAGACCCAGTACTTC; CDR3 protein: CATSFSGQQETQYF
D gene: .; clone size: many; J gene: TRBJ2-5; V gene: TRBV7-3; CDR3 DNA: TGTGCCAGCAGCTTAGGGGCCTCGGGGCAAGAGACCCAGTACTTC; CDR3 protein: CASSLGASGQETQYF
D gene: .; clone size: many; J gene: TRBJ2-5; V gene: TRBV6-1; CDR3 DNA: TGTGCCAGCAGTGAAGCACATAATCCAGAGACCCAGTACTTC; CDR3 protein: CASSEAHNPETQYF
D gene: TRBD1; clone size: many; J gene: TRBJ2-7; V gene: TRBV20-1; CDR3 DNA: TGCAGTGCTAGAGACGACAGGGTTAGTCCCGCCTACGAGCAGTACTTC; CDR3 protein: CSARDDRVSPAYEQYF
D gene: .; clone size: many; J gene: TRBJ2-3; V gene: TRBV28; CDR3 DNA: TGTGCCAGCAATCTCGGGAACACAGATACGCAGTATTTT; CDR3 protein: CASNLGNTDTQYF
D gene: .; clone size: few; J gene: TRBJ2-2; V gene: TRBV24-1; CDR3 DNA: TGTGCCACCAGTGCGGGACATTTCACCGGGGAGCTGTTTTTT; CDR3 protein: CATSAGHFTGELFF
D gene: .; clone size: .; J gene: TRBJ1-5; V gene: TRBV19; CDR3 DNA: TGTGCCAGTCGGTCGACCGAATCTAGCAATCAGCCCCAGCATTTT; CDR3 protein: CASRSTESSNQPQHF
D gene: .; clone size: many; J gene: TRBJ1-4; V gene: TRBV2; CDR3 DNA: TGTGCCAGCAAGGGAACTACAGGGCAGAATGAAAAACTGTTTTTT; CDR3 protein: CASKGTTGQNEKLFF
D gene: TRBD1; clone size: few; J gene: TRBJ2-1; V gene: TRBV18; CDR3 DNA: TGTGCCAGCTCACCATTGGGACAGGGCAACAATGAGCAGTTCTTC; CDR3 protein: CASSPLGQGNNEQFF
D gene: .; clone size: few; J gene: TRBJ1-2; V gene: TRBV4-1; CDR3 DNA: TGCGCCAGCAGCCAAGGGGGGGATTCGAACTATGGCTACACCTTC; CDR3 protein: CASSQGGDSNYGYTF
D gene: .; clone size: many; J gene: TRBJ2-3; V gene: TRBV5-8; CDR3 DNA: TGTGCCAGCAGCTTGGCGACTAGTTTGGGCACAGATACGCAGTATTTT; CDR3 protein: CASSLATSLGTDTQYF
D gene: .; clone size: many; J gene: TRBJ1-2; V gene: TRBV3-1; CDR3 DNA: TGTGCCAGCAGCCAACGCCGGGGGCAGGGCGATGGCTACACCTTC; CDR3 protein: CASSQRRGQGDGYTF
D gene: TRBD1; clone size: .; J gene: TRBJ2-7; V gene: TRBV19; CDR3 DNA: TGTGCCAGTAGTCGACAGGGTGATTTTTCCTACGAGCAGTACTTC; CDR3 protein: CASSRQGDFSYEQYF
D gene: .; clone size: many; J gene: TRBJ2-5; V gene: TRBV20-1; CDR3 DNA: TGCAGTCCAGTGCAAAGCGGCCAAGAGACCCAGTACTTC; CDR3 protein: CSPVQSGQETQYF
D gene: TRBD2; clone size: many; J gene: TRBJ2-1; V gene: TRBV13; CDR3 DNA: TGTGCCAGCAGCCCCAAACTAGCGGGTGCCTACAATGAGCAGTTCTTC; CDR3 protein: CASSPKLAGAYNEQFF
D gene: .; clone size: many; J gene: TRBJ1-5; V gene: TRBV28; CDR3 DNA: TGTGCCAGCAGACCAACTAGGGGAACTAAGAGCAATCAGCCCCAGCATTTT; CDR3 protein: CASRPTRGTKSNQPQHF
D gene: TRBD2; clone size: .; J gene: TRBJ2-3; V gene: TRBV29-1; CDR3 DNA: TGCAGCGTTGCGGGGAGCGGGAGGGCCGGTGGCACAGATACGCAGTATTTT; CDR3 protein: CSVAGSGRAGGTDTQYF
D gene: .; clone size: .; J gene: TRBJ1-5; V gene: TRBV4-1; CDR3 DNA: TGCGCCAGCAGCCTCGGGCCTTATGTGGATCGGGGCAATCAGCCCCAGCATTTT; CDR3 protein: CASSLGPYVDRGNQPQHF
D gene: TRBD2; clone size: .; J gene: TRBJ2-1; V gene: TRBV20-1; CDR3 DNA: TGCAGTGCTACATTAGCGGGAGAATATTCCTACAATGAGCAGTTCTTC; CDR3 protein: CSATLAGEYSYNEQFF
D gene: TRBD2; clone size: .; J gene: TRBJ2-3; V gene: TRBV6-1; CDR3 DNA: TGTGCCAGCAACCCGAGGCTAGCGGGAGATACGCAGTATTTT; CDR3 protein: CASNPRLAGDTQYF
D gene: TRBD1; clone size: few; J gene: TRBJ1-2; V gene: TRBV6-1; CDR3 DNA: TGTGCCAGCAGCCCGACAGGGGATACCTATGGCTACACCTTC; CDR3 protein: CASSPTGDTYGYTF
D gene: TRBD2; clone size: few; J gene: TRBJ2-1; V gene: TRBV3-1; CDR3 DNA: TGTGCCAGCAGCCAGACTAGCGGGAGAGGTATAAGGGATGAGCAGTTCTTC; CDR3 protein: CASSQTSGRGIRDEQFF
D gene: .; clone size: .; J gene: TRBJ1-1; V gene: TRBV7-9; CDR3 DNA: TGTGCCAGCAGCTCGGGTGGGGGGGGGAACACTGAAGCTTTCTTT; CDR3 protein: CASSSGGGGNTEAFF
D gene: TRBD2; clone size: many; J gene: TRBJ2-1; V gene: TRBV5-6; CDR3 DNA: TGTGCCAGCAGCTTGGCGGGCGGGAGTTCAAGGAATGAGCAGTTCTTC; CDR3 protein: CASSLAGGSSRNEQFF
D gene: .; clone size: few; J gene: TRBJ1-4; V gene: TRBV28; CDR3 DNA: TGTGCCGGAAGGACAGCTAATGAAAAACTGTTTTTT; CDR3 protein: CAGRTANEKLFF
D gene: TRBD1; clone size: many; J gene: TRBJ1-1; V gene: TRBV30; CDR3 DNA: TGTGCCTGGAGTCGGGACAGTAACACTGAAGCTTTCTTT; CDR3 protein: CAWSRDSNTEAFF
D gene: TRBD2; clone size: .; J gene: TRBJ2-1; V gene: TRBV20-1; CDR3 DNA: TGCAGTGCTAGAGAACTTGGGACTAGCGGGAGCAATGAGCAGTTCTTC; CDR3 protein: CSARELGTSGSNEQFF
D gene: .; clone size: .; J gene: TRBJ2-7; V gene: TRBV7-2; CDR3 DNA: TGTGCCAGCAGACTAGGGGGGGTCCTCCAAGACGAGCAGTACTTC; CDR3 protein: CASRLGGVLQDEQYF
D gene: TRBD1; clone size: many; J gene: TRBJ1-1; V gene: TRBV6-5; CDR3 DNA: TGTGCCAGCAGTTACTTCGGGACAGAGAACACTGAAGCTTTCTTT; CDR3 protein: CASSYFGTENTEAFF
D gene: .; clone size: many; J gene: TRBJ2-7; V gene: TRBV28; CDR3 DNA: TGTGCCAGCACCGAATTCGTGACCAGAGTTAGGCCCTACGAGCAGTACTTC; CDR3 protein: CASTEFVTRVRPYEQYF
D gene: .; clone size: many; J gene: TRBJ2-5; V gene: TRBV28; CDR3 DNA: TGTGCCAGCAGTTTGGGGGGTAGAAACCAAGAGACCCAGTACTTC; CDR3 protein: CASSLGGRNQETQYF
D gene: TRBD1; clone size: many; J gene: TRBJ2-2; V gene: TRBV28; CDR3 DNA: TGTGCCAGCAGTTTATCCGGGACAGTGTCTTTCGGGGAGCTGTTTTTT; CDR3 protein: CASSLSGTVSFGELFF
D gene: .; clone size: few; J gene: TRBJ1-5; V gene: TRBV14; CDR3 DNA: TGTGCCAGCAGCCAAAATAGCAATCAGCCCCAGCATTTT; CDR3 protein: CASSQNSNQPQHF
D gene: .; clone size: many; J gene: TRBJ2-4; V gene: TRBV5-1; CDR3 DNA: TGCGCCAGCAGCTTGGAAGGTCTAAACATTCAGTACTTC; CDR3 protein: CASSLEGLNIQYF
D gene: .; clone size: few; J gene: TRBJ1-1; V gene: TRBV6-1; CDR3 DNA: TGTGCCAGCGATCTGCTACAGGCCGACACTGAAGCTTTCTTT; CDR3 protein: CASDLLQADTEAFF
D gene: .; clone size: few; J gene: TRBJ2-3; V gene: TRBV6-2/TRBV6-3; CDR3 DNA: TGTGCCAGCAGCCTGGGTGTAGGCTCAAGGGATACGCAGTATTTT; CDR3 protein: CASSLGVGSRDTQYF
D gene: TRBD1; clone size: few; J gene: TRBJ2-1; V gene: TRBV18; CDR3 DNA: TGTGCCAGCTCACCACCCAGCTGGGACAGGGAAGCCAATGAGCAGTTCTTC; CDR3 protein: CASSPPSWDREANEQFF
D gene: TRBD1; clone size: many; J gene: TRBJ1-2; V gene: TRBV30; CDR3 DNA: TGTGCCTGGAGTGTGCAAGGGGGCCGCCTCTATGGCTACACCTTC; CDR3 protein: CAWSVQGGRLYGYTF
D gene: TRBD2; clone size: .; J gene: TRBJ2-3; V gene: TRBV29-1; CDR3 DNA: TGCAGCGTCCGCAGCGGGAGGGGGATCAAAGATACGCAGTATTTT; CDR3 protein: CSVRSGRGIKDTQYF
D gene: .; clone size: .; J gene: TRBJ2-4; V gene: TRBV6-2/TRBV6-3; CDR3 DNA: TGTGCCAGCAGTTACTCGGCCCCAAACATTCAGTACTTC; CDR3 protein: CASSYSAPNIQYF
D gene: TRBD2; clone size: few; J gene: TRBJ2-5; V gene: TRBV29-1; CDR3 DNA: TGCAGCGTTGACCCGCGGGAGGGGCCCCAAGAGACCCAGTACTTC; CDR3 protein: CSVDPREGPQETQYF
D gene: .; clone size: many; J gene: TRBJ2-2; V gene: TRBV30; CDR3 DNA: TGTGCCTGGAGGGTGAACACCGGGGAGCTGTTTTTT; CDR3 protein: CAWRVNTGELFF
D gene: .; clone size: many; J gene: TRBJ2-1; V gene: TRBV6-1; CDR3 DNA: TGTGCCAGCACCCCCCACTTCTCCTACAATGAGCAGTTCTTC; CDR3 protein: CASTPHFSYNEQFF